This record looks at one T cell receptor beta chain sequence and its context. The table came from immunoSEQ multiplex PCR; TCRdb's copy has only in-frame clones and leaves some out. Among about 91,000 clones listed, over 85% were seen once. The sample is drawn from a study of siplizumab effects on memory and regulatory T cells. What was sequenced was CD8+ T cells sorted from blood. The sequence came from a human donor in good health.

The CDR3 DNA follows: TGTGCCAGCAGCGTGACTAGCGGGAGGGGTCGGGTATCCTACGAGCAGTACTTC. Translating it yields CASSVTSGRGRVSYEQYF. The chain joins TRBV7-2 to TRBJ2-7, with 14 bases lining up with TRBD2. Per the germline V gene, CDR1 is SGHTA and CDR2 is FQGNSA. The CDR3 consists of 18 residues. V shed 5 bases, J shed 1 base, and the junction held 10 bases outside the gene matches.